This T cell receptor beta chain was retrieved from a study of monozygotic twins with inflammatory bowel disease. Study-level results: In the analysis, different T cell subtypes could not be told apart. Part of the variability in patient repertoires may have come from differing immunosuppressive treatments. For IBD patients, clonotypes shared with others were fewer than for healthy twins, especially with disease activity.

Template switching was used to attach UMIs, which incorporated a 6-nucleotide sample barcode. TCRdb re-called the 5' RACE reads; one entry per CDR3 protein, DNA not given. This sample contains 420,000 or so distinct CDR3 sequences. Turning to this clonotype: Its antigen is still unknown.

Germline V gene lookup returns CDR1 SGHTA and CDR2 FQGNSA. The CDR3 runs 13 residues. The sequenced sample was blood. The genes are TRBV7-2 and TRBJ2-4. This TCR was sampled from a human donor with ulcerative colitis or Crohn's disease, or a healthy co-twin of an affected twin (not recorded which). The CDR3 reads CASSPSPWGIQYF.